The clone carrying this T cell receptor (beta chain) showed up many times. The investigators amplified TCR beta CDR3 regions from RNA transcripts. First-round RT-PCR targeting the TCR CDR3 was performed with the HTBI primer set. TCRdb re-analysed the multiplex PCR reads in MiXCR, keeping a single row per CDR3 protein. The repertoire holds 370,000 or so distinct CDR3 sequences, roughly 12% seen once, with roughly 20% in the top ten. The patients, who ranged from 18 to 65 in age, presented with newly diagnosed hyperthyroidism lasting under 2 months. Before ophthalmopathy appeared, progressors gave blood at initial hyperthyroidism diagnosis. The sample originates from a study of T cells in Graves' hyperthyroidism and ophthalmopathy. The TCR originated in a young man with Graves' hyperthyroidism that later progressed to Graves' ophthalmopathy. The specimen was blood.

CDR3 loop: CASSLSGTGGGQPQHF. DNA for the CDR3: TGCGCCAGCAGCTTGTCCGGGACAGGGGGCGGTCAGCCCCAGCATTTT. The chain joins TRBV5-1 to TRBJ1-5; 12 bases fit TRBD1. V shed 1 base, J shed 6 bases, and the junction held 5 bases outside the gene matches. Germline CDR1 and CDR2: SGHRS and YFSETQ. The CDR3 spans 16 residues.